The TCR beta chain described here comes from a study of control samples from healthy donors and cancer patients. Libraries were prepared by immunoSEQ multiplex PCR; TCRdb keeps only in-frame clonotypes and omits some of them. The repertoire includes 120,000 or so clones, roughly 86% of them detected once, and around 3% sits in the top ten. The CDR3 loop spans 15 amino acids. V dropped 2 bases and J dropped 5; count of bases not matched to a gene: 3. From germline, CDR1 is SGHTA and CDR2 FQGNSA. This sequence joins TRBV7-2 and TRBJ2-1; 10 bases align to TRBD2. Material: blood. This TCR was sampled from a man aged 60 to 75 in good health. The CDR3 protein is CASSLSGGVNNEQFF. CDR3 coding DNA: TGTGCCAGCAGCTTAAGCGGGGGGGTTAACAATGAGCAGTTCTTC.